This TCR beta chain came from a study of radiation and T cells in renal cell carcinoma. Study-level information: Nephrectomy followed 15 Gy stereotactic body radiation by 4 weeks. The study, taken as a whole, reports: In blood, top tumor clones expanded by 2 weeks, shrinking by 4.

Sequencing was performed with immunoSEQ multiplex PCR; in TCRdb, only in-frame clones are kept and a portion is missing. This table holds some 100,000 clones, 70% to 85% found once. CDR1 and CDR2 from the germline V gene are LNHDA and SQIVND (reference sequence). The V gene lost 5 bases and the J gene lost 4 bases, with 21 bases spanning the gap. CDR3 length: 16 residues. As concerns this clone: The antigen remains undetermined.

Time point noted: baseline pretreatment blood. Indicated treatment: 15 Gy SBRT to primary tumor, nephrectomy 4 weeks later. The sequenced sample was blood, obtained from a patient whose treatment included radiotherapy and nephrectomy. The TCR comes from a man aged 55-75 years with renal cell carcinoma. J is TRBJ2-7 and V is TRBV19; a weak D match, TRBD1 (5 bases). DNA of the CDR3: TGTGCCAGTAGTCTTGACAGCAACGGTCCCACATACGAGCAGTACTTC. Translating it yields CASSLDSNGPTYEQYF.